This T cell receptor (beta chain) was sequenced in a study of blood T cell repertoires in COVID-19. As for the study in general: COVID-19 samples from acute and convalescent phases originated in the United States, Italy and Spain. Sources were T cells, B-cell-depleted T cells, or PBMCs; the material itself was cDNA or gDNA.

Data came from immunoSEQ multiplex PCR; TCRdb stores just in-frame clones and leaves some out. Among about 94,000 clones listed, roughly 80% were seen once. Germline V gene sequence: CDR1 MDHEN, CDR2 SYDVKM. CDR3 size: 11 residues. The germline V and J ends were trimmed by 5 bases and 11 bases, with 12 bases remaining between them. The source of this sequence is a human donor in a cohort sampled during active COVID-19. The J gene is TRBJ1-1, the V gene TRBV28; a possible D gene is TRBD1 (6 bases). Sequencing was carried out using peripheral blood. CDR3 coding DNA: TGTGCCAGCAGTCGGACAGATGAGGCTTTCTTT. Amino acids: CASSRTDEAFF.